The next 20 T cell receptor beta chains were all read from a single sample in a study of CD4+ T cells in melanoma. Produced via immunoSEQ multiplex PCR; TCRdb's table is partial and in-frame only. The sample consists of approximately 14,000 clones, around 80% of them appearing once. Sequences were obtained from cells from a culture (not recorded whether cultured in vitro). These receptors were collected from a human donor with melanoma.

The genes are TRBV5-4 and TRBJ2-1; D not resolved. The germline gives CDR1 SGHNT, CDR2 YYREEE (reference sequence). V lost 0 bases to trimming and J lost 5 bases, with 9 bases between them. The CDR3 length is 14 residues. The CDR3 loop reads CASSLGLADNEQFF. CDR3 coding DNA: TGTGCCAGCAGCTTGGGACTGGCAGACAATGAGCAGTTCTTC.

The genes are TRBV15 and TRBJ2-1; 7 bases are shared with TRBD1. Losses at the gene ends were 3 bases for V and 1 base for J; bases not matched to a gene: 6. Per the germline V gene, CDR1 is LNHNV and CDR2 is YYDKDF (reference sequence). This CDR3 has 16 residues. The CDR3 coding sequence is TGTGCCACCAGCAGGCCCGGGACAGAGTCCTACAATGAGCAGTTCTTC. It is translated as CATSRPGTESYNEQFF.

For this clone: One end of the junction fails to match germline, which may point to a read error. V is TRBV7-8 and J is TRBJ1-5, with D maybe TRBD1 (5 bases). Germline V gives CDR1 SGHVS, CDR2 FQNEAQ. This CDR3 spans 13 amino acids. CDR3 nucleotide sequence: TGTGCCAGCAGCCCCGGGGGATATCAGCCCCGGCATTTT. Translated: CASSPGGYQPRHF.

The V call is TRBV6-1, the J call TRBJ1-2; no clear D. V lost 5 bases, J lost 8 bases, and 15 bases lay in between. The CDR3 has 13 residues. Germline CDR1 MNHNS, CDR2 SASEGT. CDR3 amino acids: CASSIEQVSGYTF. The CDR3 DNA reads TGTGCCAGCAGTATAGAGCAAGTGTCCGGCTACACCTTC.

The chain employs TRBV21-1 and TRBJ1-2; the table names TRBD1, a call not compared with the DNA. TRBV21-1 is given as a pseudogene. The CDR3 length is 13 residues. The CDR3 DNA sequence: TGTGCCAGCAGCGAACGACAGGATTATGGCTACACCTTC. Its translation: CASSERQDYGYTF.

This rearrangement joins TRBV7-2 to TRBJ1-2; the D is unclear. The CDR3 sequence is 12 residues long. Trimming removed 5 bases at V and 4 bases at J, with 8 bases between. Germline CDR1 is SGHTA and CDR2 is FQGNSA. The CDR3 loop reads CASSQRLYGYTF. DNA of the CDR3: TGTGCCAGCAGCCAACGTCTCTATGGCTACACCTTC.

The gene calls are TRBV7-6 and TRBJ2-3; the match to TRBD1 covers 7 bases. The CDR3 extends over 16 amino acids. V trimming: 2 bases; J trimming: 6 bases; junction bases outside the gene matches: 11. Germline CDR1 reads SGHVS; CDR2 reads FNYEAQ. The CDR3 DNA reads TGTGCCAGCAGCTTATTGGGGCAGGGGGTCGTGGATACGCAGTATTTT. As protein: CASSLLGQGVVDTQYF.

The chain employs TRBV18 and TRBJ1-4, with D perhaps TRBD1 (6 bases). The germline V gene has CDR1 KGHSH and CDR2 LQKENI. The CDR3 is 16 amino acids. Trimming shortened V by 6 bases and J by 0 bases, and 14 bases separated the two germline ends. The CDR3 region is CASSQTGPPTNEKLFF. Written as DNA, the CDR3 is TGTGCCAGCTCTCAAACAGGGCCCCCAACTAATGAAAAACTGTTTTTT.

The V call is TRBV19, the J call TRBJ1-5; 8 nucleotides match TRBD1. The V gene end was trimmed by 8 bases and the J gene end by 5 bases; junction bases not matched to a gene: 5. Germline-derived CDR1 and CDR2 are LNHDA and SQIVND (reference sequence). The CDR3 length is 13 residues. The CDR3 loop is CASSAQGDQPQHF. The DNA for the CDR3 is TGTGCCAGTTCCGCACAGGGGGATCAGCCCCAGCATTTT.

The chain links TRBV19 to TRBJ2-2; 9 nucleotides line up with TRBD1. This CDR3 contains 15 residues. Per the germline V gene, CDR1 is LNHDA and CDR2 is SQIVND (reference sequence). Trimming took 7 bases from V and 5 from J; bases not matched to a gene: 8. The CDR3 loop is CASKGDRAQTGELFF. CDR3 DNA sequence: TGTGCCAGTAAAGGGGACAGGGCCCAAACCGGGGAGCTGTTTTTT.

The chain is built from TRBV7-2 and TRBJ2-7; 10 bases fit TRBD2. Germline assignment: CDR1 SGHTA and CDR2 FQGNSA. The CDR3 sequence is 15 residues long. V was pared by 3 bases and J by 7 bases, with 9 bases of the junction left unmatched. CDR3 bases: TGTGCCAGCAGCTTCCTCCTAGCGGGGGAAATTGAGCAGTACTTC. Translation gives CASSFLLAGEIEQYF.

The chain couples TRBV18 to TRBJ2-2; no clear D gene. Trimming pared 5 bases from V and 6 bases from J, leaving 13 bases between. The CDR3 has 14 residues. CDR1 and CDR2 from the germline V gene are KGHSH and LQKENI. CDR3 bases: TGTGCCAGCTCATTGATAGGTCAGCCCGGGGAGCTGTTTTTT. Its protein product is CASSLIGQPGELFF.

This chain connects TRBV4-2 to TRBJ2-1, with TRBD1 as a possible D gene (5 bases). V was shortened by 4 bases and J by 0 bases, with 13 bases between the two germline ends. The CDR3 has 16 amino acids. CDR1 LGHNA and CDR2 YNFKEQ come from the germline V gene. The CDR3 is CASSLKTVYSYNEQFF. The CDR3 DNA is TGTGCCAGCAGCCTCAAGACAGTTTACTCCTACAATGAGCAGTTCTTC.

V usage is TRBV5-4 and J usage is TRBJ2-5; 10 bases align to TRBD2. J gave up 1 base and V 1 base, and 7 bases lay outside the gene matches. The germline CDR1 and CDR2 sequences are SGHNT and YYREEE (reference sequence). CDR3 length: 17 amino acids. The CDR3 spells CASSLRGLAVIQETQYF. CDR3 in DNA: TGTGCCAGCAGCTTGAGAGGACTAGCGGTAATCCAAGAGACCCAGTACTTC.

About this clone itself: A far larger clone differs by one base, so this is likely a read error. In the same sample, other DNA sequences code for this CDR3. V usage is TRBV4-1 and J usage is TRBJ1-1; TRBD1 might be the D (5 bases). The germline V and J ends were trimmed by 1 base and 1 base, with 10 bases remaining between them. The CDR3 is 15 residues long. Germline V CDR1 and CDR2: MGHRA, YSYEKL. The CDR3 sequence: CASSQGGGWNTEAFF. In DNA, the CDR3 is TGCGCCAGCAGCCAAGGGGGGGGATGGAACACTGAAGCTTTCTTT.

This clone was recorded once. The chain carries TRBV6-1 and TRBJ1-3, with D hard to call. Trimming stripped 5 bases from V and 2 bases from J, with 4 bases between. The CDR3 contains 12 residues. The V gene's germline CDR1 is MNHNS and CDR2 SASEGT. The CDR3 sequence: CASSSTGNTIYF. Here the CDR3 DNA reads TGTGCCAGCAGTTCCACTGGAAACACCATATATTTT.

V usage is TRBV7-9 and J usage is TRBJ1-2, with a possible D match to TRBD1 (6 bases). The germline V gene encodes CDR1 SEHNR and CDR2 FQNEAQ (reference sequence). This CDR3 contains 13 residues. The V gene lost 7 bases and the J gene lost 6 bases, with 15 bases spanning the gap. The CDR3 DNA follows: TGTGCCAGCACCCATTCTGGGGGGCATGGCTACACCTTC. Amino acid sequence: CASTHSGGHGYTF.

The rearrangement joins TRBV5-1 to TRBJ2-2, with 8 positions matching TRBD1. This CDR3 is built from 14 residues. Germline V gene sequence: CDR1 SGHRS, CDR2 YFSETQ. J lost 7 bases, V lost 3 bases, and 5 bases had no gene match. DNA of the CDR3: TGCGCCAGCAGCTCCAGGGGGCAAGGCGGGGAGCTGTTTTTT. Translating it yields CASSSRGQGGELFF.

This clone is a singleton in its sample. This sequence joins TRBV5-1 and TRBJ2-5, with a weak D call TRBD2 (5 bases). V shed 6 bases and J shed 0 bases, with 15 bases lying between them. From germline, CDR1 is SGHRS and CDR2 YFSETQ. The CDR3 sequence is 15 residues long. The CDR3 DNA sequence: TGCGCCAGCACCCGTAATAGCGTGTACCAAGAGACCCAGTACTTC. Translated: CASTRNSVYQETQYF.

The rearrangement joins TRBV30 to TRBJ1-1, with 7 positions matching TRBD1. The V and J ends lost 1 base and 4 bases, in that order; junction bases with no gene match: 9. The CDR3 runs 15 residues. Per germline, CDR1 GTSNPN and CDR2 SVGIG (reference sequence). The CDR3: CAWSEGGGYGTEAFF. CDR3 sequence (DNA): TGTGCCTGGAGTGAAGGGGGCGGATATGGCACTGAAGCTTTCTTT.